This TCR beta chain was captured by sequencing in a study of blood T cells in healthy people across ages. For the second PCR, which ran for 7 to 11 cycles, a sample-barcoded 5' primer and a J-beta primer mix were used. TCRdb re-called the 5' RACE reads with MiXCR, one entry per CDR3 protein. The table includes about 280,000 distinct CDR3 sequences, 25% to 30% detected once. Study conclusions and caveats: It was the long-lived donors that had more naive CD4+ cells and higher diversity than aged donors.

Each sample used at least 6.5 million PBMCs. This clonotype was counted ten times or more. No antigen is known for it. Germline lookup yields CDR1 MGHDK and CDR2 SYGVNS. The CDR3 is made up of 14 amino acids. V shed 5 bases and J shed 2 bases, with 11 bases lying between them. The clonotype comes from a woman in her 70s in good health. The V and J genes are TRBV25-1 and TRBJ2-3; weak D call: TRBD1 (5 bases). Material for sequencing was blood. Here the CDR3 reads CASSLGEVTDTQYF. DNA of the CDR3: TGTGCCAGCAGTTTAGGGGAAGTCACAGATACGCAGTATTTT.